The 4 T cell receptor beta chains below all came from one sample that was sequenced in a study of beta chain features in type 1 diabetes. Study-wide results and limits: Within each of all four CD4+ subsets, Type 1 diabetes patients had TCRB CDR3s that were moderately but significantly shorter.

Of the isolated RNA, all was reverse transcribed, and so the sequenced material was expressed TCRB transcripts. The data were produced by immunoSEQ multiplex PCR, yet TCRdb's version contains in-frame clones alone and is incomplete. This repertoire shows 600,000 or so clones, around 15% found once; its top ten account for approximately 0.039%. These receptors' antigens are unknown. The specimen sequenced was naive CD4+ T cells from blood. The receptors were sampled from a man aged 18 to 29 with type 1 diabetes.

The chain recombines TRBV5-1 with TRBJ2-4; 14 bases line up with TRBD2. The germline V gene has CDR1 SGHRS and CDR2 YFSETQ. Unmatched junction bases numbered 2, after V lost 0 bases and J lost 6 bases. CDR3 length: 16 amino acids. CDR3 nucleotide sequence: TGCGCCAGCAGCTTGGAGGGACTAGCGGGAGTAAACATTCAGTACTTC. This translates into CASSLEGLAGVNIQYF.

The chain carries TRBV5-1 and TRBJ2-3; possibly TRBD1 for D (5 bases). The V end lost 3 bases, the J end lost 3 bases, and 17 bases lay between the germline ends. The CDR3 loop spans 16 amino acids. CDR1 and CDR2 from the germline V gene are SGHRS and YFSETQ. CDR3 residues: CASSSASGRETDTQYF. Here the CDR3 DNA reads TGCGCCAGCAGCTCTGCCTCGGGCAGGGAAACAGATACGCAGTATTTT.

This clone was recorded a few times. The sample carries other DNA sequences with the same CDR3. This chain connects TRBV18 to TRBJ1-2, with 8 bases fitting TRBD1. Germline lookup yields CDR1 KGHSH and CDR2 LQKENI. CDR3 length: 13 residues. The V and J ends lost 3 bases and 3 bases, in that order; junction bases with no gene match: 0. This chain's CDR3 is CASSPDRDYGYTF. The CDR3 coding sequence is TGTGCCAGCTCACCGGACAGGGACTATGGCTACACCTTC.

This clone appeared a few times. The chain employs TRBV7-9 and TRBJ2-5; 12 bases agree with TRBD1. The CDR3 extends over 15 amino acids. V trimming: 9 bases; J trimming: 6 bases; junction bases outside the gene matches: 11. CDR1 and CDR2 (germline): SEHNR, FQNEAQ (reference sequence). The CDR3 protein is CASTHGTGGRKTQYF. Here the CDR3 DNA reads TGTGCCAGTACTCACGGGACAGGGGGCCGGAAGACCCAGTACTTC.